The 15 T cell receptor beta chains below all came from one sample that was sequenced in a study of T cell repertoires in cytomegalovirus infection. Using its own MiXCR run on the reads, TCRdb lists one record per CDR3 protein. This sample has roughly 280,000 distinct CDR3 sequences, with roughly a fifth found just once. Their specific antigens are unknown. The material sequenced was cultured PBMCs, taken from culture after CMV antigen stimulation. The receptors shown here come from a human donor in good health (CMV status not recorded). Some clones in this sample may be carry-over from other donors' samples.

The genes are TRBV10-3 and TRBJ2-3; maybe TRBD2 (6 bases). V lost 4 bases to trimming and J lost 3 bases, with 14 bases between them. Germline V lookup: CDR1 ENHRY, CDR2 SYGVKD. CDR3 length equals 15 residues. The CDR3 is CAISAGEGLTDTQYF. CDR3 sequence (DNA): TGTGCCATCAGTGCGGGAGAAGGACTTACAGATACGCAGTATTTT.

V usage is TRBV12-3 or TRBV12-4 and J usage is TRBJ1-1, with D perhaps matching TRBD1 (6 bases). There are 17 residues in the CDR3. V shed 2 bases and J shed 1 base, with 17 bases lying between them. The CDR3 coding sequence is TGTGCCAGCAGTTTAACCACTTCTAGGGGGTCGAACACTGAAGCTTTCTTT. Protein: CASSLTTSRGSNTEAFF.

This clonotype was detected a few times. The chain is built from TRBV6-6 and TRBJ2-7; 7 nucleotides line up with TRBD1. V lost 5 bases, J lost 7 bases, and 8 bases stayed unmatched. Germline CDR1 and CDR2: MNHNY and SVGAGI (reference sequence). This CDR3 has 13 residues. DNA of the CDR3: TGTGCCAGCAGTAGGACAGGACCGGGTGAGCAGTACTTC. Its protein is CASSRTGPGEQYF.

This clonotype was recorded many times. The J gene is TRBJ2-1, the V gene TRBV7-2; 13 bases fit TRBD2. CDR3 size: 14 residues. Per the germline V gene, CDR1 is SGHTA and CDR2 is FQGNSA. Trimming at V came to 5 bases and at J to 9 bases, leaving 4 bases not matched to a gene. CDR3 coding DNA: TGTGCCAGCAGCCCCGGGACTAGCGGGATTGAGCAGTTCTTC. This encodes CASSPGTSGIEQFF.

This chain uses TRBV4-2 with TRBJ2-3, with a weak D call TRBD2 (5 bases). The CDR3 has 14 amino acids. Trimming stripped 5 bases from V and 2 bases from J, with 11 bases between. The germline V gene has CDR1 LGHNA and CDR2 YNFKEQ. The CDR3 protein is CASSTGGSTDTQYF. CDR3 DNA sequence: TGTGCCAGCAGCACGGGCGGGTCCACAGATACGCAGTATTTT.

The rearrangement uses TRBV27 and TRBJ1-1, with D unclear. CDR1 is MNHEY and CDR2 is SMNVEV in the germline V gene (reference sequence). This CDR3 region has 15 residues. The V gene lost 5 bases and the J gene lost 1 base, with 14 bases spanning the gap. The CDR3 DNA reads TGTGCCAGCAGTGGCCCTCGGTTGGGGAACACTGAAGCTTTCTTT. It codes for CASSGPRLGNTEAFF.

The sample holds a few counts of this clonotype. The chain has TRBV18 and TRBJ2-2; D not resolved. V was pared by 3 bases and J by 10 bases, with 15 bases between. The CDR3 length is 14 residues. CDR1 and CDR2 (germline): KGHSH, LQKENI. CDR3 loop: CASSPEFSVEELFF. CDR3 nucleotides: TGTGCCAGCTCACCGGAATTCTCGGTTGAGGAGCTGTTTTTT.

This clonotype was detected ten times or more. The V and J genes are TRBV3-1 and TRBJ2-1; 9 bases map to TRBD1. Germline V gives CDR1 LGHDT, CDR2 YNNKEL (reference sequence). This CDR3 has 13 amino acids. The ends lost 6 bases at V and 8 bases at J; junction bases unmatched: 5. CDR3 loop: CASRGTGYYEQFF. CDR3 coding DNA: TGTGCCAGCAGGGGGACAGGGTATTATGAGCAGTTCTTC.

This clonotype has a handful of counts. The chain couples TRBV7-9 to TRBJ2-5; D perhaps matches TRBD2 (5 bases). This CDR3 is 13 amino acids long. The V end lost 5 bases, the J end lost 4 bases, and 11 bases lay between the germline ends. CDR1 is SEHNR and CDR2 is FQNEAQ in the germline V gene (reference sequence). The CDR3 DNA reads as TGTGCCAGCAGCCCGGGTGGAGGAGAGACCCAGTACTTC. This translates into CASSPGGGETQYF.

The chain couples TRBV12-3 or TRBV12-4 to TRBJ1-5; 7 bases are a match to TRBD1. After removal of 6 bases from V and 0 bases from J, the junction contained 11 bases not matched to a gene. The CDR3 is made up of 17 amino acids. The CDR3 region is CASSTRDSEYSNQPQHF. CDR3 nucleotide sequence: TGTGCCAGCAGCACCCGGGACAGCGAATATAGCAATCAGCCCCAGCATTTT.

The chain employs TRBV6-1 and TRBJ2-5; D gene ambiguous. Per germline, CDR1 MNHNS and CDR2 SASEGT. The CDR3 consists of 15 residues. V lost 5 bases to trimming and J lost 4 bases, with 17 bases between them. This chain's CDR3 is CASSNTPSWAETQYF. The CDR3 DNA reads TGTGCCAGCAGTAATACACCTTCGTGGGCAGAGACCCAGTACTTC.

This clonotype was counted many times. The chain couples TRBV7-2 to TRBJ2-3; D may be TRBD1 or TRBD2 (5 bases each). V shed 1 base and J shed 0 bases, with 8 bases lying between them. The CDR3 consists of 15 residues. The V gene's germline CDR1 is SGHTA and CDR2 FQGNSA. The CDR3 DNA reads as TGTGCCAGCAGCTTAGAGGGGACGAGCACAGATACGCAGTATTTT. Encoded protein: CASSLEGTSTDTQYF.

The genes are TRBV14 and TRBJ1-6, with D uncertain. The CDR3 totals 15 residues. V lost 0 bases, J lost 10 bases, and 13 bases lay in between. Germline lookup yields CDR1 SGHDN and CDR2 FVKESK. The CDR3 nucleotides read TGTGCCAGCAGCCAAGATCCCCCCGGACGGTCACCCCTCCACTTT. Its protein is CASSQDPPGRSPLHF.

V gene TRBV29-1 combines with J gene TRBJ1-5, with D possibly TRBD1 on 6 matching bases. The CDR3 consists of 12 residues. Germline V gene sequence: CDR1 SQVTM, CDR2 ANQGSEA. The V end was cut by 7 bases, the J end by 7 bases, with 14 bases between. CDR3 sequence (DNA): TGCAGCGCTAAACAGGGCGACCAGCCCCAGCATTTT. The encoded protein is CSAKQGDQPQHF.

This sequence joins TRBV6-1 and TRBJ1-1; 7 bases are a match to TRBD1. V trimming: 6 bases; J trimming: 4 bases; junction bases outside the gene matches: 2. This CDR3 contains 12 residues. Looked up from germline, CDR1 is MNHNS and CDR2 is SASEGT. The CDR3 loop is CASRTGFTEAFF. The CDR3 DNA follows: TGTGCCAGCAGGACAGGGTTCACTGAAGCTTTCTTT.